The 24 T cell receptor beta chains given below trace back to one sample, sequenced in a study of blood T cell repertoires in COVID-19. Profiling relied on immunoSEQ multiplex PCR, and the TCRdb table lists in-frame clones only, not all of them. The data hold approximately 390,000 clones, with approximately 90% observed a single time. Material for sequencing was PBMCs or T cells enriched from blood (not recorded which). These receptors all stem from a woman aged 45-59 years who had recovered from COVID-19.

The V gene is TRBV7-9, the J gene TRBJ1-2, with D tentatively TRBD1 (6 bases). V shed 7 bases and J shed 3 bases, with 12 bases lying between them. Germline V lookup: CDR1 SEHNR, CDR2 FQNEAQ (reference sequence). The CDR3 length is 13 residues. CDR3 in amino acids: CASNTGIDYGYTF. The CDR3 DNA is TGTGCCAGCAATACAGGGATCGACTATGGCTACACCTTC.

This clone was seen only once. The CDR3 DNA reads as TGTGCCACCAGTGATCCCCTGGCAGGTCAACCCACCGGGGAGCTGTTTTTT. Residues: CATSDPLAGQPTGELFF. V is TRBV24-1 and J is TRBJ2-2; no clear D. V shed 3 bases and J shed 4 bases, with 17 bases lying between them. Germline V CDR1 and CDR2: KGHDR, SFDVKD. This CDR3 spans 17 amino acids.

For this clone: Germline is not matched at one junction end, which may reflect a read error. V usage is TRBV3-1 (or the pseudogene TRBV3-2) and J usage is TRBJ2-1; 7 nucleotides align to TRBD2. The CDR3 totals 17 residues. Germline lookup yields CDR1 LGHDT and CDR2 YNNKEL (reference sequence). The CDR3 is CASNQVPAGDSYNEQFF. The CDR3 DNA reads as TGTGCCAGCAACCAAGTTCCGGCGGGGGACTCCTACAATGAGCAGTTCTTC.

The chain couples TRBV30 to TRBJ1-5, with D hard to call. Germline V lookup: CDR1 GTSNPN, CDR2 SVGIG (reference sequence). This CDR3 spans 13 amino acids. V was pared by 5 bases and J by 2 bases, with 10 bases between. Here the CDR3 reads CAWARSGNQPQHF. The CDR3 coding sequence is TGTGCCTGGGCAAGGAGTGGCAATCAGCCCCAGCATTTT.

V usage is TRBV2 and J usage is TRBJ2-7, with a tentative D call TRBD1 (5 bases). Trimming stripped 1 base from V and 11 bases from J, with 12 bases between. Per germline, CDR1 SNHLY and CDR2 FYNNEI. This CDR3 is 12 amino acids long. CDR3 DNA: TGTGCCAGCAGTGAAGAGGGGATTTATGAGTACTTC. This translates into CASSEEGIYEYF.

The chain joins TRBV29-1 to TRBJ1-1; D call uncertain. The CDR3 length is 12 residues. Germline V gives CDR1 SQVTM, CDR2 ANQGSEA. The V and J ends lost 4 bases and 7 bases respectively, with 13 bases between them. The CDR3 reads CSVGTGYLEAFF. The CDR3 coding sequence is TGCAGCGTTGGAACCGGGTATCTTGAAGCTTTCTTT. Based on the CDR3 plus reference TRBV29-1 and TRBJ1-1, the full variable domain is SAVISQKPSRDICQRGTSLTIQCQVDSQVTMMFWYRQQPGQSLTLIATANQGSEATYESGFVIDKFPISRPNLTFSTLTVSNMSPEDSSIYLCSVGTGYLEAFFGQGTRLTVV.

This chain uses TRBV5-4 with TRBJ2-5; a weak D match, TRBD2 (6 bases). The CDR3 spans 15 residues. Germline lookup yields CDR1 SGHNT and CDR2 YYREEE (reference sequence). V was pared by 4 bases and J by 5 bases, with 18 bases between. The CDR3: CASSPDGGRGETQYF. The CDR3 coding sequence is TGTGCCAGCAGCCCTGATGGAGGGCGAGGGGAGACCCAGTACTTC.

V usage is TRBV29-1 and J usage is TRBJ1-2; 10 bases agree with TRBD1. This CDR3 has 11 amino acids. Unmatched junction bases numbered 2, after V lost 7 bases and J lost 6 bases. Per germline, CDR1 SQVTM and CDR2 ANQGSEA. The CDR3 reads CSGGQGNGYTF. CDR3 in DNA: TGCAGCGGGGGACAGGGGAATGGCTACACCTTC.

The chain employs TRBV7-9 and TRBJ2-1, with 9 bases fitting TRBD1. CDR3 length: 14 amino acids. The germline CDR1 and CDR2 sequences are SEHNR and FQNEAQ (reference sequence). The junction had 3 bases not matched to a gene; V was cut back by 5 bases and J by 4 bases. CDR3 amino acids: CASSPGTGYNEQFF. CDR3 coding DNA: TGTGCCAGCAGCCCCGGGACAGGGTACAATGAGCAGTTCTTC.

This clone was recorded a few times. DNA for the CDR3: TGTGCCAGCAGGGCCCGGGAACAGGGGGCCGAGACCCAGTACTTC. Protein sequence: CASRAREQGAETQYF. The chain links TRBV6-5 to TRBJ2-5, with TRBD1 matching over 9 bases. CDR3 size: 15 residues. V shed 6 bases and J 5 bases; nucleotides not matched to a gene: 10. Germline values: CDR1 MNHEY, CDR2 SVGAGI.

The chain carries TRBV5-8 and TRBJ1-2; 8 nucleotides align to TRBD1. CDR3 length equals 15 residues. CDR1 is SGHTS and CDR2 is YDEGEE in the germline V gene. Germline trimming cut 3 bases from V and 2 bases from J; bases unmatched to any gene: 6. The DNA for the CDR3 is TGTGCCAGCAGCTCCCGGACAGGGATAAACTATGGCTACACCTTC. Translating gives CASSSRTGINYGYTF.

This chain uses TRBV10-3 with TRBJ1-2; TRBD1 might be the D (6 bases). Germline lookup yields CDR1 ENHRY and CDR2 SYGVKD. Trimming removed 5 bases from V and 5 bases from J, with 15 bases in between. The CDR3 extends over 14 amino acids. The CDR3 bases are TGTGCCATCAGTACGACCGGGACAAATTATGGCTACACCTTC. It is translated as CAISTTGTNYGYTF.

In this sample, this clone turned up a few times. The rearrangement uses TRBV19 and TRBJ1-4; 7 nucleotides match TRBD1. J was trimmed by 7 bases and V by 6 bases; bases with no gene match: 14. CDR3 length: 16 residues. Germline V gene lookup returns CDR1 LNHDA and CDR2 SQIVND (reference sequence). CDR3 residues: CASSIENRGRGEKLFF. The DNA of the CDR3 is TGTGCCAGTAGCATTGAAAACAGGGGACGAGGTGAAAAACTGTTTTTT.

This chain joins TRBV3-1 (or the pseudogene TRBV3-2) and TRBJ1-1; 7 nucleotides match TRBD1. CDR1 is LGHDT and CDR2 is YNNKEL in the germline V gene (reference sequence). The CDR3 totals 15 residues. The V gene end was trimmed by 4 bases and the J gene end by 1 base; junction bases not matched to a gene: 6. The CDR3 coding sequence is TGTGCCAGCAGCCGCCTTTGGACAGGGAACACTGAAGCTTTCTTT. Amino acids: CASSRLWTGNTEAFF.

The chain has TRBV5-1 and TRBJ1-3; the match to TRBD1 covers 7 bases. Germline loops: CDR1 SGHRS, CDR2 YFSETQ. After removal of 0 bases from V and 2 bases from J, the junction contained 5 bases not matched to a gene. This CDR3 comprises 16 residues. The CDR3 reads CASSLDFGTAGNTIYF. CDR3 sequence (DNA): TGCGCCAGCAGCTTGGATTTCGGGACAGCTGGAAACACCATATATTTT.

J is TRBJ1-2 and V is TRBV2; D remains unclear. Germline V gene data show CDR1 as SNHLY and CDR2 as FYNNEI. Trimming removed 11 bases at V and 4 bases at J, with 17 bases between. The CDR3 covers 13 residues. CDR3: CAWTGDRAYGYTF. The CDR3 coding sequence is TGTGCCTGGACGGGAGATAGGGCCTATGGCTACACCTTC.

This clone was recorded once. The chain employs TRBV7-9 and TRBJ1-6, with 8 bases lining up with TRBD1. CDR1 and CDR2 from the germline V gene are SEHNR and FQNEAQ (reference sequence). The V segment lost 0 bases and the J segment 11 bases; nucleotides outside the gene matches: 9. The CDR3 extends over 16 amino acids. CDR3 coding DNA: TGTGCCAGCAGCTTAGCGGTCGGACAGGGTATCACACCCCTCCACTTT. The encoded protein is CASSLAVGQGITPLHF.

This clone has a single count. V is TRBV6-5 and J is TRBJ1-5, with 9 bases matching TRBD1. The CDR3 sequence is 14 residues long. J lost 3 bases, V lost 6 bases, and 3 bases had no gene match. Per the germline V gene, CDR1 is MNHEY and CDR2 is SVGAGI. CDR3 loop: CASSRTGVNQPQHF. The CDR3 DNA reads as TGTGCCAGCAGCCGGACAGGGGTCAATCAGCCCCAGCATTTT.

This clone was detected only a few times. The rearrangement links TRBV7-2 to TRBJ2-1; no reliable D call. V was trimmed by 5 bases and J by 4 bases, leaving 12 bases between them. Per germline, CDR1 SGHTA and CDR2 FQGNSA. This CDR3 comprises 14 residues. The CDR3 nucleotides read TGTGCCAGCAGCCCGCGTCAAGTTTACAATGAGCAGTTCTTC. Translated, it gives CASSPRQVYNEQFF.

The chain recombines TRBV30 with TRBJ2-7; 13 positions agree with TRBD2. The CDR3 is 15 residues long. Trimming took 3 bases from V and 2 from J; bases not matched to a gene: 4. The V gene's germline CDR1 is GTSNPN and CDR2 SVGIG (reference sequence). The DNA of the CDR3 is TGTGCCTGGAGACTCACTAGCGGGGGGGCCTACGAGCAGTACTTC. It encodes CAWRLTSGGAYEQYF.

This clone has only a few counts. This sequence joins TRBV6-2 or TRBV6-3 and TRBJ1-1; D may be TRBD1 (5 bases). The V gene's germline CDR1 is MNHEY and CDR2 SVGEGT. The CDR3 extends over 13 amino acids. The V gene lost 4 bases and the J gene lost 8 bases, with 14 bases spanning the gap. Here the CDR3 reads CASSSGHPSEAFF. The CDR3 bases are TGTGCCAGCAGTTCAGGACACCCGTCAGAAGCTTTCTTT.

The V call is TRBV28, the J call TRBJ2-1, with 9 bases identical to TRBD1. The CDR3 contains 18 residues. The ends lost 3 bases at V and 2 bases at J; junction bases unmatched: 11. The germline gives CDR1 MDHEN, CDR2 SYDVKM. The CDR3 is CASSFRGTGKGPYNEQFF. In DNA form, the CDR3 reads TGTGCCAGCAGTTTTAGGGGGACAGGGAAAGGCCCCTACAATGAGCAGTTCTTC.

The V and J genes are TRBV7-2 and TRBJ2-5; 12 bases align to TRBD2. V lost 1 base to trimming and J lost 4 bases; unmatched junction nucleotides: 4. Germline assignment: CDR1 SGHTA and CDR2 FQGNSA. The CDR3 is 16 amino acids. CDR3: CASSLEASGGGETQYF. CDR3 nucleotide sequence: TGTGCCAGCAGCTTAGAGGCTAGCGGGGGGGGAGAGACCCAGTACTTC.

CDR3 in DNA: TGCGCCAGCAGCGACGCCCTCGGACTGGACTACGAGCAGTACTTC. Its translation: CASSDALGLDYEQYF. This chain joins TRBV5-1 and TRBJ2-7; perhaps TRBD2 as D (5 bases). The CDR3 length is 15 residues. V was clipped by 4 bases and J by 3 bases, with 17 bases between them. CDR1 SGHRS and CDR2 YFSETQ come from the germline V gene. Filled out from reference TRBV5-1 and TRBJ2-7, the complete variable domain reads KAGVTQTPRYLIKTRGQQVTLSCSPISGHRSVSWYQQTPGQGLQFLFEYFSETQRNKGNFPGRFSGRQFSNSRSEMNVSTLELGDSALYLCASSDALGLDYEQYFGPGTRLTVT.